This TCR beta chain came from a study of identical twins. The study's findings and limits: Insertions were fewer in abundant cord blood beta clonotypes, whereas memory repertoires showed none of this pattern. Sharing of beta out-of-frame sequences by twins showed a weaker excess. The authors drew conclusions from cross-sectional statistical analysis rather than following the same donors.

Each CDR3 protein gets one entry after TCRdb re-called the 5' RACE reads with MiXCR. This sample carries about 290,000 distinct CDR3 sequences, around 9.7% of them seen once, and the ten largest clones take 7% to 8.5%. On this clonotype: Antigen specificity is unknown.

These data also featured in a second study, about yellow fever vaccine responses in identical twins.

The origin of this receptor is a young woman in good health. The sequenced sample consisted of CD8+ T cells sorted from blood.

The CDR3 DNA follows: TGTGCCTGGAAACCAGGGGCGGGTAATGAAAAACTGTTTTTT. It is translated as CAWKPGAGNEKLFF. The chain joins TRBV30 to TRBJ1-4, with D possibly matching TRBD1 (6 bases). From germline, CDR1 is GTSNPN and CDR2 SVGIG (reference sequence). The CDR3 is made up of 14 amino acids. Trimming left V 4 bases short and J 4 bases short, with 13 bases between.